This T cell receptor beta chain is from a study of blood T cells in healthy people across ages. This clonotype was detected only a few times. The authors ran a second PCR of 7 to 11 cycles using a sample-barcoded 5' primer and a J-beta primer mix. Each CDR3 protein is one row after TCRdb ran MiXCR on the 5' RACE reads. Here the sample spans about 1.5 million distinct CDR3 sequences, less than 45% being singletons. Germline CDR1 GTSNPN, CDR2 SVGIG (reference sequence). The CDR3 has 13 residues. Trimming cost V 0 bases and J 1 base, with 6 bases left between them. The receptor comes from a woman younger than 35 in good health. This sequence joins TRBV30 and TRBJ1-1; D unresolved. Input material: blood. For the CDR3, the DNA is TGTGCCTGGAGTGTCTCGGAGAACACTGAAGCTTTCTTT. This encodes CAWSVSENTEAFF.